The 13 T cell receptor beta chains presented below share a single source sample, sequenced in a study of T cell responses to AZD1222 COVID-19 vaccine. The method was immunoSEQ multiplex PCR; TCRdb's version includes in-frame clones alone and lacks a portion of them. In the table there are more than 150,000 clones, about 90% of which are singletons. The sample here was peripheral blood, taken 28 days after the second AZD1222 dose. These receptors all come from an adult who received the AZD1222 COVID-19 vaccine.

The chain carries TRBV5-1 and TRBJ2-3, with 11 bases lining up with TRBD2. The length of the CDR3 is 17 residues. Germline V gene data show CDR1 as SGHRS and CDR2 as YFSETQ. The V segment lost 4 bases and the J segment 2 bases; nucleotides outside the gene matches: 9. The CDR3 protein is CASSLSGTSGTTDTQYF. The DNA for the CDR3 is TGCGCCAGCAGCCTGTCCGGGACTAGCGGCACCACAGATACGCAGTATTTT.

The J gene is TRBJ1-1, the V gene TRBV6-5; 8 positions agree with TRBD1. The CDR3 consists of 16 residues. Germline CDR1 MNHEY, CDR2 SVGAGI. The V and J ends lost 2 bases and 6 bases, in that order; junction bases with no gene match: 11. The CDR3 spells CASSYRMTGEKAEAFF. CDR3 bases: TGTGCCAGCAGTTACCGCATGACAGGGGAAAAGGCTGAAGCTTTCTTT.

The rearrangement uses TRBV29-1 and TRBJ2-3, with D perhaps TRBD1 (5 bases). The CDR3 totals 11 residues. V was cut by 7 bases and J by 7 bases, with 12 bases left in between. Germline lookup yields CDR1 SQVTM and CDR2 ANQGSEA. The CDR3 DNA reads TGCAGCGGGGGCCCGGAACATACGCAGTATTTT. It yields the protein CSGGPEHTQYF.

This clone was detected once. CDR3 in DNA: TGTGCCAGTAGTATCGAGGACTATTCACCCCTCCACTTT. It codes for CASSIEDYSPLHF. This chain links TRBV19 with TRBJ1-6; D not certain. CDR3 length equals 13 residues. Germline lookup yields CDR1 LNHDA and CDR2 SQIVND (reference sequence). V lost 3 bases and J 8 bases, leaving 8 bases between the germline ends.

The chain combines TRBV19 with TRBJ2-6, with D perhaps TRBD1 (6 bases). V was pared by 5 bases and J by 0 bases, with 8 bases between. The CDR3 sequence is 15 residues long. In germline, CDR1 is LNHDA, CDR2 SQIVND (reference sequence). Written as DNA, the CDR3 is TGTGCCAGTAGTTCACAGGGCTCTGGGGCCAACGTCCTGACTTTC. This codes for CASSSQGSGANVLTF.

This chain links TRBV7-8 with TRBJ1-1, with no clear D. Germline values: CDR1 SGHVS, CDR2 FQNEAQ. Trimming took 4 bases from V and 0 from J, leaving 12 bases between them. The CDR3 runs to 15 residues. The CDR3 sequence is CASSSSGALNTEAFF. CDR3 DNA: TGTGCCAGCAGCTCATCTGGAGCCCTGAACACTGAAGCTTTCTTT.

J is TRBJ2-3 and V is TRBV7-3, with a possible D match to TRBD1 (5 bases). Trimming removed 2 bases from V and 4 bases from J, with 13 bases in between. Germline V gene lookup returns CDR1 SGHTA and CDR2 FQGTGA. There are 15 residues in the CDR3. CDR3 in amino acids: CASSLAGQGSDTQYF. The CDR3 DNA is TGTGCCAGCAGCTTAGCCGGTCAGGGTTCAGATACGCAGTATTTT.

V gene TRBV6-1 combines with J gene TRBJ1-6, with D uncertain. The CDR3 is made up of 17 amino acids. Germline CDR1 is MNHNS and CDR2 is SASEGT. Trimming pared 4 bases from V and 8 bases from J, leaving 21 bases between. CDR3 region: CASSGGPGGWYDSPLHF. For the CDR3, the DNA is TGTGCCAGCAGTGGAGGGCCGGGTGGCTGGTATGATTCACCCCTCCACTTT.

The CDR3 loop reads CASSPREGPNSGNTIYF. For the CDR3, the DNA is TGTGCCAGCTCACCCCGAGAGGGCCCAAACTCTGGAAACACCATATATTTT. The chain links TRBV18 to TRBJ1-3; D gene unclear. The CDR3 is made up of 17 amino acids. V shed 3 bases and J shed 0 bases, with 15 bases lying between them. Germline V gives CDR1 KGHSH, CDR2 LQKENI. Full variable domain (missing parts from reference TRBV18 and TRBJ1-3): NAGVMQNPRHLVRRRGQEARLRCSPMKGHSHVYWYRQLPEEGLKFMVYLQKENIIDESGMPKERFSAEFPKEGPSILRIQQVVRGDSAAYFCASSPREGPNSGNTIYFGEGSWLTVV.

The chain links TRBV7-2 to TRBJ1-3; no definite D call. Germline values: CDR1 SGHTA, CDR2 FQGNSA. The CDR3 length is 14 residues. V dropped 1 base and J dropped 1 base, with 5 bases sitting between them. CDR3 region: CASSLVGSGNTIYF. DNA for the CDR3: TGTGCCAGCAGCTTAGTGGGGTCTGGAAACACCATATATTTT.

This clone was recorded a few times. The J gene is TRBJ2-1, the V gene TRBV4-2; D unclear. V was clipped by 3 bases and J by 7 bases, with 7 bases between them. Germline lookup yields CDR1 LGHNA and CDR2 YNFKEQ. This CDR3 has 12 residues. CDR3 amino acids: CASSHDRNEQFF. DNA for the CDR3: TGTGCCAGCAGCCACGACCGAAATGAGCAGTTCTTC.

The chain joins TRBV18 to TRBJ1-3; D gene uncertain. From germline, CDR1 is KGHSH and CDR2 LQKENI. This CDR3 is 14 amino acids long. V lost 8 bases to trimming and J lost 0 bases, with 11 bases between them. This CDR3 is CASAQLTSGNTIYF. The CDR3 coding sequence is TGTGCCAGCGCACAGCTTACCTCTGGAAACACCATATATTTT.

This clone showed up just once. This chain connects TRBV7-9 to TRBJ2-1; maybe TRBD2 (6 bases). The CDR3 length is 14 residues. Germline V gene sequence: CDR1 SEHNR, CDR2 FQNEAQ (reference sequence). V was pared by 6 bases and J by 3 bases, with 12 bases between. CDR3 sequence (DNA): TGTGCCAGCAGGGCGGGATTGGGCTACAATGAGCAGTTCTTC. This sequence encodes CASRAGLGYNEQFF.